Listed here are 9 T cell receptor beta chains from one sample, sequenced in a study of T cells in Graves' hyperthyroidism and ophthalmopathy. Amplification yielded TCR beta CDR3 regions, with RNA transcripts as the source. The TCR CDR3 first-round RT-PCR relied on the HTBI primer set. From the multiplex PCR reads, TCRdb called clonotypes with MiXCR, one entry per CDR3 protein. Among around 300,000 distinct CDR3 sequences, roughly 19% were seen once, and the ten largest hold 35% to 40%. Source material: blood. These receptors all come from a man in his forties or fifties with Graves' ophthalmopathy.

This clonotype was detected a few times. This may be a read error: a much more frequent sequence differs by one nucleotide. The chain joins TRBV2 to TRBJ2-1; D is ambiguous. Germline V lookup: CDR1 SNHLY, CDR2 FYNNEI. V lost 6 bases, J lost 6 bases, and 12 bases lay in between. This CDR3 is built from 13 residues. The CDR3 DNA reads as TGTGCCAGCAGACGCGGACGATTCAATGAGCAGTTCTTC. Protein sequence: CASRRGRFNEQFF.

In regard to this clonotype: This may arise from a read error, as a much more abundant clone is one base away. The CDR3 here is CASSLLEGAGTDTQYF. DNA of the CDR3: TGTGCCAGCAGCTTGCTCGAGGGGGCCGGCACAGATACGCAGTATTTT. The chain is built from TRBV5-6 and TRBJ2-3; 7 bases fit TRBD1. The CDR3 is 16 amino acids. CDR1 is SGHDT and CDR2 is YYEEEE in the germline V gene. Trimming at V came to 1 base and at J to 1 base, leaving 6 bases not matched to a gene.

CDR3 coding DNA: TGCGCCAGCAGCCATAGAAGGACACCCGGAGATTCCTACGAGCAGTACTTC. Amino acids: CASSHRRTPGDSYEQYF. The chain couples TRBV4-1 to TRBJ2-7, with D maybe TRBD1 (5 bases). In germline, CDR1 is MGHRA, CDR2 YSYEKL. The CDR3 runs 17 residues. Trimming removed 3 bases at V and 1 base at J, with 19 bases between.

The CDR3 DNA reads TGCGCCAGCAGTGACCTAGCGGGAGAAAATACGCAGTATTTT. As protein: CASSDLAGENTQYF. The rearrangement joins TRBV10-2 to TRBJ2-3; 10 bases align to TRBD2. Germline CDR1 and CDR2: WSHSY and SAAADI. The V segment lost 3 bases and the J segment 7 bases; nucleotides outside the gene matches: 4. CDR3 size: 14 residues.

The chain employs TRBV11-3 and TRBJ2-1; D remains unclear. Per germline, CDR1 SGHNT and CDR2 YENEEA. V was cut by 3 bases and J by 2 bases, with 11 bases left in between. The CDR3 has 15 amino acids. The DNA for the CDR3 is TGTGCCAGCAGCTTCCTTACGGCGCCCTACAATGAGCAGTTCTTC. Its translation is CASSFLTAPYNEQFF.

There are a few counts of this clonotype. The rearrangement uses TRBV9 and TRBJ1-1; D might be TRBD1 (5 bases). The CDR3 is 14 amino acids. CDR1 and CDR2 (germline): SGDLS, YYNGEE. Trimming cost V 4 bases and J 0 bases, with 10 bases left between them. CDR3 nucleotide sequence: TGTGCCAGCAGCCCCCGGGACTTGAACACTGAAGCTTTCTTT. Translation gives CASSPRDLNTEAFF.

This clonotype came up many times. This rearrangement joins TRBV6-1 to TRBJ2-3, with 7 nucleotides matching TRBD2. Trimming took 3 bases from V and 2 from J; bases not matched to a gene: 14. Germline loops: CDR1 MNHNS, CDR2 SASEGT. This CDR3 has 18 residues. The CDR3, as DNA: TGTGCCAGCAGTGATCAGGGCCTGGGCGGGAGTCTCACAGATACGCAGTATTTT. Translating it yields CASSDQGLGGSLTDTQYF.

This clonotype was seen a handful of times. The chain carries TRBV4-1 and TRBJ1-1; maybe TRBD1 (6 bases). CDR1 is MGHRA, CDR2 YSYEKL, per germline. The CDR3 sequence is 15 residues long. Trimming took off 2 bases at V and 3 bases at J, with 13 bases between the two ends. The CDR3 DNA is TGCGCCAGCAGCCAACCCCAGACAGGCTACACTGAAGCTTTCTTT. It yields the protein CASSQPQTGYTEAFF.

This clonotype was recorded at least ten times. The V call is TRBV3-1, the J call TRBJ1-2; D uncertain. CDR1 and CDR2 from the germline V gene are LGHDT and YNNKEL (reference sequence). The CDR3 is made up of 15 amino acids. Trimming pared 3 bases from V and 4 bases from J, leaving 15 bases between. The CDR3 DNA follows: TGTGCCAGCAGCCAGGCCCGGGGTGCTTTCTATGGCTACACCTTC. It translates to CASSQARGAFYGYTF.